Detailed here is one T cell receptor (beta chain). No antigen is known for it. In the PCR, 60 Vbeta and 13 Jbeta primers were used. Repertoires were generated with immunoSEQ multiplex PCR, while TCRdb's copy carries only in-frame clones and drops some. The sample contains about 77,000 clones, 75% to 80% of which appear only once. The sample originates from a study of cytomegalovirus exposure and HLA in healthy donors. Whole-study context: Genetic ancestry analysis placed more than 80% of the 410 or so donors that were genotyped in the Caucasian-associated cluster.

Whole-study results and caveats: There was a cluster of highly shared sequence variants that was likely a sequencing artifact. Immune exposure information available was restricted to CMV serostatus. In a later analysis, TCR beta V- and J-gene trimming showed a link to a missense DCLRE1C variant.

Sequenced material: PBMCs. The receptor was isolated from a man aged 35 to 55 in good health and CMV-seronegative.

This CDR3 reads CASSPVGVINQPQHF. CDR3 bases: TGTGCCAGCAGTCCGGTAGGGGTTATCAATCAGCCCCAGCATTTT. V is TRBV6-6 and J is TRBJ1-5; TRBD1 is a possible D gene (5 bases). The CDR3 runs to 15 residues. Germline CDR1 reads MNHNY; CDR2 reads SVGAGI (reference sequence). Trimming cost V 5 bases and J 3 bases, with 14 bases left between them.